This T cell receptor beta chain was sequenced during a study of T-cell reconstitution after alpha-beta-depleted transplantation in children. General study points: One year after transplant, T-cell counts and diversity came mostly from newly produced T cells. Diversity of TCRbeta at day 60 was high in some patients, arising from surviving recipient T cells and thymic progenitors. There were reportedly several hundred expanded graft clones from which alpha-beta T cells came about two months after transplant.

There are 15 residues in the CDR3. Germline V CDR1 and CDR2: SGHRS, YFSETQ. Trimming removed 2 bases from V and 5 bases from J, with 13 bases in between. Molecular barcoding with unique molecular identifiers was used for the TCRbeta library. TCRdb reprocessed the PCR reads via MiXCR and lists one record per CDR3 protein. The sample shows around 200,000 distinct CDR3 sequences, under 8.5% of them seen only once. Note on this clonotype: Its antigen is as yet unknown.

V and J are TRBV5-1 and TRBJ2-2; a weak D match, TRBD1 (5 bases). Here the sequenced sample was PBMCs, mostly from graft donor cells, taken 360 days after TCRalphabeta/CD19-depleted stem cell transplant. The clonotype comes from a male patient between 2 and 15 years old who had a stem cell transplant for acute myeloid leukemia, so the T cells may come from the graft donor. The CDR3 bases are TGCGCCAGCAGCTTCGCAATGGGGCGGACCGGGGAGCTGTTTTTT. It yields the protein CASSFAMGRTGELFF. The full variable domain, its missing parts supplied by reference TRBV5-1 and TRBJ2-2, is KAGVTQTPRYLIKTRGQQVTLSCSPISGHRSVSWYQQTPGQGLQFLFEYFSETQRNKGNFPGRFSGRQFSNSRSEMNVSTLELGDSALYLCASSFAMGRTGELFFGEGSRLTVL.